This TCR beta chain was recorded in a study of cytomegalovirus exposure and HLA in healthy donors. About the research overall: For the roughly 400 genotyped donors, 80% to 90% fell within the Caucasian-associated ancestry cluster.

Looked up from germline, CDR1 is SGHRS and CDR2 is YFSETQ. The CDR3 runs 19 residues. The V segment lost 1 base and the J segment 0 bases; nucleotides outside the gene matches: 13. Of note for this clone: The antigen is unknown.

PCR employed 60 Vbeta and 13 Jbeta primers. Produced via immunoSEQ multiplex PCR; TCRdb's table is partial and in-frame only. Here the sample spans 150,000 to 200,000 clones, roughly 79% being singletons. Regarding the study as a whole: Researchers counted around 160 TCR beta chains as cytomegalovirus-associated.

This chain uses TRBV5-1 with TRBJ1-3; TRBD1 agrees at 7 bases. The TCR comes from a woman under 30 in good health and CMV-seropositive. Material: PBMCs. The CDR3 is CASSLFGESDRSSGNTIYF. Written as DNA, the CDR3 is TGCGCCAGCAGCTTGTTCGGTGAATCGGACAGGTCCTCTGGAAACACCATATATTTT.